This section outlines one T cell receptor beta chain sequence together with its context. Antigen unknown. This sample was taken from a study of glioma-infiltrating T cells. Study-wide findings and caveats: Very few CDR3 sequences were shared between tissue and blood. Gliomas, especially low-grade, showed above-expected tissue-blood divergence; non-neoplastic patients showed below.

There are 14 residues in the CDR3. V lost 4 bases to trimming and J lost 2 bases, with 12 bases between them. In germline, CDR1 is SGHRS, CDR2 YFSETQ. The iRepertoire nested amplicon-rescue multiplex PCR amplified TCR alpha and beta CDR3s from RNA. TCRdb ran MiXCR on the multiplex PCR reads and lists one entry per CDR3 protein. The sample includes fewer than 200,000 distinct CDR3 sequences, around 45% of them seen just once. This sequence originates from a human donor with low-grade glioma or glioblastoma, undergoing nonglioma brain surgery, or in good health (not recorded which). Source material: glioma tissue, nonneoplastic brain tissue, or PBMCs (not recorded which). The rearrangement joins TRBV5-1 to TRBJ2-5, with D possibly matching TRBD1 (6 bases). CDR3 nucleotide sequence: TGCGCCAGCAGCACGTCAGGGGTACAAGAGACCCAGTACTTC. As protein: CASSTSGVQETQYF.